These 18 T cell receptor beta chains were sequenced from one sample in a study of T cell responses to AZD1222 COVID-19 vaccine (dated by TCRdb to the early 2020s). Library prep was done by the immunoSEQ multiplex PCR assay. TCRdb's version of the immuneACCESS table is confined to in-frame rearrangements and falls short of the full clone set. An unresolved V gene accounts for under half of the shortfall where checked; the remainder is of unknown origin. Here the sample has 75,000 to 100,000 clones; roughly 90% occur a single time. Almost 8.5% of the sample is taken by the ten largest. The time point label here, explained by the study, means: baseline before first vaccination. This sample comprised peripheral blood, obtained on day 0 of AZD1222 vaccination. The receptor set was obtained from an adult in good health.

This clone was seen only a few times. The rearrangement links TRBV6-2 or TRBV6-3 to TRBJ2-3; a possible D gene is TRBD2 (5 bases). Germline CDR1 MNHEY, CDR2 SVGEGT. This CDR3 contains 15 residues. Trimming removed 5 bases at V and 5 bases at J, with 17 bases between. CDR3 in DNA: TGTGCCAGCAGTCTCCCCTCCGCGGGTATAGATACGCAGTATTTT. Residues: CASSLPSAGIDTQYF.

The CDR3 sequence: CASSPAGDRSYEQYF. Written as DNA, the CDR3 is TGTGCCAGCTCACCAGCTGGAGACAGATCCTACGAGCAGTACTTC. The genes are TRBV18 and TRBJ2-7; a weak D match, TRBD1 (5 bases). This CDR3 has 15 residues. V lost 2 bases, J lost 1 base, and 12 bases lay in between. Germline-derived CDR1 and CDR2 are KGHSH and LQKENI.

The CDR3 reads CASSLAGGGETQYF. CDR3 in DNA: TGTGCCAGCAGCTTAGCGGGAGGTGGGGAGACCCAGTACTTC. The rearrangement joins TRBV7-2 to TRBJ2-5, with D maybe TRBD2 (6 bases). This CDR3 has 14 amino acids. The V end lost 0 bases, the J end lost 5 bases, and 10 bases lay between the germline ends. CDR1 is SGHTA and CDR2 is FQGNSA in the germline V gene.

This chain connects TRBV5-1 to TRBJ2-5; 11 bases match TRBD2. Germline V gene lookup returns CDR1 SGHRS and CDR2 YFSETQ. V shed 0 bases and J 6 bases; nucleotides not matched to a gene: 10. CDR3 size: 17 residues. The CDR3 nucleotides are TGCGCCAGCAGCTTGGAGGCCCTAGCGGGGGGCGTAAAGACCCAGTACTTC. Its protein is CASSLEALAGGVKTQYF.

The rearrangement links TRBV3-1 (or the pseudogene TRBV3-2) to TRBJ2-3; 8 nucleotides line up with TRBD2. Trimming removed 1 base from V and 7 bases from J; junction bases left unmatched: 7. The CDR3 has 15 amino acids. Germline V gene lookup returns CDR1 LGHDT and CDR2 YNNKEL (reference sequence). In DNA, the CDR3 is TGTGCCAGCAGCCAAGCCGGGGGGGCCCGAAATACGCAGTATTTT. Translating it yields CASSQAGGARNTQYF.

V usage is TRBV12-3 or TRBV12-4 and J usage is TRBJ1-2; D ambiguous. CDR3 length equals 13 residues. V lost 1 base to trimming and J lost 2 bases, with 5 bases between them. The CDR3 spells CASSLGSNYGYTF. CDR3 DNA sequence: TGTGCCAGCAGTTTAGGGTCAAACTATGGCTACACCTTC.

Only one count was recorded for this clone. V is TRBV9 and J is TRBJ2-1; 11 nucleotides agree with TRBD1. CDR1 is SGDLS and CDR2 is YYNGEE in the germline V gene. The CDR3 loop spans 16 amino acids. V trimming: 1 base; J trimming: 6 bases; junction bases outside the gene matches: 6. This chain's CDR3 is CASSVRGQGGTNEQFF. CDR3 sequence (DNA): TGTGCCAGCAGCGTAAGGGGACAGGGGGGCACCAATGAGCAGTTCTTC.

The V and J genes are TRBV5-4 and TRBJ2-7; the D gene is possibly TRBD2 (6 bases). CDR1 and CDR2 (germline): SGHNT, YYREEE (reference sequence). Trimming took off 4 bases at V and 3 bases at J, with 8 bases between the two ends. The CDR3 length is 12 residues. As DNA, the CDR3 is TGTGCCAGCAGCGGAGGGGACTACGAGCAGTACTTC. Translated, it gives CASSGGDYEQYF.

V is TRBV7-2 and J is TRBJ1-6, with 7 bases lining up with TRBD1. The CDR3 has 16 residues. Trimming took 5 bases from V and 7 from J; bases not matched to a gene: 11. The V gene's germline CDR1 is SGHTA and CDR2 FQGNSA. The CDR3 DNA reads as TGTGCCAGCAGCCAACAGACAGGGAGGAGCAATTCACCCCTCCACTTT. It yields the protein CASSQQTGRSNSPLHF.

This clone was detected only once. The chain carries TRBV5-4 and TRBJ2-1, with 9 bases fitting TRBD1. This CDR3 is built from 18 residues. The V segment lost 4 bases and the J segment 1 base; nucleotides outside the gene matches: 12. Germline V lookup: CDR1 SGHNT, CDR2 YYREEE (reference sequence). This CDR3 reads CASSINRGLRLSYNEQFF. DNA of the CDR3: TGTGCCAGCAGCATAAACAGGGGGCTAAGGTTGTCCTACAATGAGCAGTTCTTC.

A single count supports this clone. The chain couples TRBV7-8 to TRBJ1-1; D gene ambiguous. Looked up from germline, CDR1 is SGHVS and CDR2 is FQNEAQ. This CDR3 has 12 amino acids. Trimming removed 5 bases from V and 4 bases from J, with 8 bases in between. DNA for the CDR3: TGTGCCAGCAGCCCCGCGAGCACTGAAGCTTTCTTT. The encoded protein is CASSPASTEAFF.

V is TRBV9 and J is TRBJ2-5; TRBD2 is a possible D gene (7 bases). Germline V CDR1 and CDR2: SGDLS, YYNGEE. The V end lost 2 bases, the J end lost 5 bases, and 16 bases lay between the germline ends. The CDR3 has 15 amino acids. CDR3 DNA: TGTGCCAGCAGCGTCAGTGCGGGGGCGGGGGAGACCCAGTACTTC. Its translation: CASSVSAGAGETQYF.

This chain connects TRBV5-6 to TRBJ2-7; possibly TRBD1 for D (7 bases). The CDR3 runs 16 residues. Germline loops: CDR1 SGHDT, CDR2 YYEEEE. V shed 1 base and J shed 1 base, with 15 bases lying between them. The CDR3 loop is CASSLFWQGGSYEQYF. CDR3 nucleotides: TGTGCCAGCAGCTTGTTTTGGCAGGGGGGATCCTACGAGCAGTACTTC.

The V gene is TRBV27, the J gene TRBJ2-2, with TRBD1 identical over 7 bases. V lost 4 bases to trimming and J lost 6 bases; unmatched junction nucleotides: 5. This CDR3 comprises 14 residues. CDR1 is MNHEY and CDR2 is SMNVEV in the germline V gene (reference sequence). This chain's CDR3 is CASSWDRRSGELFF. The CDR3 region has the DNA TGTGCCAGCAGTTGGGACAGAAGGTCCGGGGAGCTGTTTTTT.

This chain uses TRBV27 with TRBJ1-3; TRBD1 is a possible D gene (5 bases). Germline V lookup: CDR1 MNHEY, CDR2 SMNVEV (reference sequence). V was shortened by 3 bases and J by 4 bases, with 10 bases between the two germline ends. The CDR3 is 14 amino acids. The CDR3 DNA sequence: TGTGCCAGCAGTTTGCAGGGCTCGGGAAACACCATATATTTT. Its translation is CASSLQGSGNTIYF.

The rearrangement joins TRBV9 to TRBJ1-3, with 9 bases matching TRBD1. Looked up from germline, CDR1 is SGDLS and CDR2 is YYNGEE. The CDR3 is 15 residues long. Trimming removed 0 bases from V and 7 bases from J; junction bases left unmatched: 5. The CDR3 here is CASSVEDRGSNTIYF. The CDR3 DNA is TGTGCCAGCAGCGTAGAGGACAGGGGAAGTAACACCATATATTTT. Using reference TRBV9 and TRBJ1-3 for the parts outside the CDR3, the full variable domain is DSGVTQTPKHLITATGQRVTLRCSPRSGDLSVYWYQQSLDQGLQFLIQYYNGEERAKGNILERFSAQQFPDLHSELNLSSLELGDSALYFCASSVEDRGSNTIYFGEGSWLTVV.

In nucleotides, the CDR3 is TGTGCCAGTACTACTATCGGACAGGGAGATGAAAAACTGTTTTTT. This sequence encodes CASTTIGQGDEKLFF. The chain is built from TRBV19 and TRBJ1-4; 8 bases align to TRBD1. CDR1 is LNHDA, CDR2 SQIVND, per germline (reference sequence). CDR3 length: 15 residues. V shed 7 bases, J shed 6 bases, and the junction held 10 bases outside the gene matches.

This chain links TRBV9 with TRBJ1-1; TRBD1 matches at 10 bases. CDR1 is SGDLS and CDR2 is YYNGEE in the germline V gene. CDR3 length equals 13 residues. After removal of 6 bases from V and 5 bases from J, the junction contained 4 bases not matched to a gene. For the CDR3, the DNA is TGTGCCAGCACCAGGGACAGGGGTACTGAAGCTTTCTTT. Translating gives CASTRDRGTEAFF.